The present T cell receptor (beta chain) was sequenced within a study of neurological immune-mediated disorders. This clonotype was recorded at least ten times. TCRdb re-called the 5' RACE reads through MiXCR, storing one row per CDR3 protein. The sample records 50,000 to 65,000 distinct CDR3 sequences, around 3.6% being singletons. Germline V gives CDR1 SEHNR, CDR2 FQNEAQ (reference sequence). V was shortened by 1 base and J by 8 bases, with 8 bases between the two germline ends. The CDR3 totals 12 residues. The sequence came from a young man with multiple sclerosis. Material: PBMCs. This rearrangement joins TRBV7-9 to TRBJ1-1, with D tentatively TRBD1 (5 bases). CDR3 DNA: TGTGCCAGCAGCTTAGGGGACCTGGAAGCTTTCTTT. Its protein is CASSLGDLEAFF.